This T cell receptor (beta chain) derives from a study of beta chain features in type 1 diabetes. As for the study in general: The samples had about 110,000,000 sorted cells examined in all.

The germline CDR1 and CDR2 sequences are SGDLS and YYNGEE. The CDR3 runs to 20 residues. Losses at the gene ends were 0 bases for V and 2 bases for J; bases not matched to a gene: 12. Sequencing targeted expressed TCRB transcripts, as all isolated RNA had been reverse transcribed. Generated by immunoSEQ multiplex PCR, the TCRdb table keeps only in-frame clones and is missing some. The sample has about 110,000 clones, almost 40% seen once. This clone was counted only a few times. Its matching antigen is unknown. Study-wide findings and caveats: All four CD4+ subsets of Type 1 diabetes patients contained TCRB CDR3s that were moderately but significantly shorter.

Sorting based on CD45RO/CCR7/CD25/CD127/CD95/CD27 separated CD4+ naive, central memory, regulatory and stem cell-like memory cells. Post-sort purity exceeded 98% for all sorted populations. This receptor was taken from a woman aged 18-29 years in good health. J is TRBJ2-3 and V is TRBV9, with TRBD2 matching 13 bases. The sequencing input was stem cell memory CD4+ T cells from blood. CDR3 protein: CASSVAGLAGSAHITDTQYF. For the CDR3, the DNA is TGTGCCAGCAGCGTAGCGGGACTAGCGGGAAGTGCCCACATCACAGATACGCAGTATTTT.